This entry is about one T cell receptor (beta chain). Antigen: not known. V lost 2 bases and J 11 bases, leaving 11 bases between the germline ends. Germline V lookup: CDR1 LGHDT, CDR2 YNNKEL (reference sequence). This CDR3 region has 12 residues. These data originate in a study of T cell repertoires in cytomegalovirus infection. In the study overall: CMV infection together with matching HLA type was indicated by public TCR beta signatures. Findings and limits, study-wide: What dominated the ex vivo response were HLA-C-restricted CMV-specific TCR beta clonotypes. Based on cumulative public TCR beta family frequency, carriers of CMV plus the relevant HLA were identified.

TCRdb re-called the reads through MiXCR, storing one row per CDR3 protein. In the table there are 170,000 or so distinct CDR3 sequences, approximately 14% of which are singletons. The sequenced material came from PBMCs. This TCR was sampled from a human donor in good health (CMV status not recorded). Some clones in this sample may be carry-over from other donors' samples. This chain connects TRBV3-1 to TRBJ2-3; D ambiguous. CDR3 residues: CASSQLGQKQYF. CDR3 DNA sequence: TGTGCCAGCAGCCAACTAGGTCAGAAGCAGTATTTT.